This TCR beta chain was sequenced in a study of cytomegalovirus exposure and HLA in healthy donors. Study overall: Falling in the Caucasian-associated ancestry cluster were less than 85% of some 400 genotyped donors. Regarding the study as a whole: Among TCR beta chains of equal frequency, HLA-associated ones were more clonally expanded in a later analysis. Highest at DRB1 and lowest at HLA-C, TCR association rates differed among HLA loci in a later analysis.

Germline-derived CDR1 and CDR2 are SGHDN and FVKESK. The V end was cut by 1 base, the J end by 9 bases, with 10 bases between. The CDR3 runs 13 residues. The PCR was carried out with 60 Vbeta primers and 13 Jbeta primers. Sequencing was performed with immunoSEQ multiplex PCR; in TCRdb, only in-frame clones are kept and a portion is missing. The data hold roughly 120,000 clones, with roughly 79% observed a single time. With respect to this clone: The antigen remains undetermined.

Each donor's status was that of a healthy bone marrow donor. The genes are TRBV14 and TRBJ2-1; weak D call: TRBD2 (5 bases). The receptor comes from a woman between 25 and 40 years old in good health and CMV-seronegative. The sequenced sample was PBMCs. The CDR3 protein is CASSQGRLAEQFF. The CDR3 nucleotides are TGTGCCAGCAGCCAAGGACGGCTAGCTGAGCAGTTCTTC.